A selection of T cell receptor beta chains follows, all from one sample in a study of neurological immune-mediated disorders. TCRdb ran MiXCR on the 5' RACE reads and lists one entry per CDR3 protein. Here the sample spans some 87,000 distinct CDR3 sequences, around 14% being singletons. The sequenced sample consisted of PBMCs. These receptor sequences come from a female donor with HTLV-1-associated myelopathy (HAM/TSP). CDR3s include the opening cysteine and the closing phenylalanine or tryptophan. D genes are given only for firm matches. Rows may omit the clone size; those that give it use once, few, many or a size class.

d_call clone_size j_call v_call cdr3_aa cdr3_nt
- few TRBJ2-5 TRBV28 CASSYLSSETQYF TGTGCCAGCAGTTACCTTTCTAGCGAGACCCAGTACTTC
TRBD1 few TRBJ2-7 TRBV14 CASSPGYLTGQGTYEQYF TGTGCCAGCAGCCCCGGATACCTGACGGGACAGGGGACCTACGAGCAGTACTTC
- many TRBJ1-1 TRBV7-9 CASSLTASRLGDTEAFF TGTGCCAGCAGCTTGACGGCGTCGAGGCTTGGGGACACTGAAGCTTTCTTT
TRBD1 many TRBJ2-7 TRBV27 CASSWTGSSYEQYF TGTGCCAGCAGTTGGACAGGTAGCTCCTACGAGCAGTACTTC
- many TRBJ1-2 TRBV6-6 CASSYERDYGYTF TGTGCCAGCAGTTACGAACGGGACTATGGCTACACCTTC
- many TRBJ2-1 TRBV6-6 CASSYLRASWASYNEQFF TGTGCCAGCAGTTACTTGAGGGCTAGCTGGGCGTCCTACAATGAGCAGTTCTTC
- many TRBJ1-2 TRBV7-9 CASSLGQAPHGYTF TGTGCCAGCAGCTTAGGACAGGCCCCACATGGCTACACCTTC
- many TRBJ1-2 TRBV5-6 CASSLGGEHGYGYTF TGTGCCAGCAGCTTAGGAGGGGAGCATGGCTATGGCTACACCTTC
TRBD1 many TRBJ2-5 TRBV7-9 CASSYHSGTGSQETQYF TGTGCCAGCAGCTATCACTCCGGGACAGGGAGCCAAGAGACCCAGTACTTC
- many TRBJ2-3 TRBV28 CASRSAEAGTDTQYF TGTGCCAGCAGGTCGGCAGAGGCCGGTACAGATACGCAGTATTTT
- many TRBJ1-2 TRBV3-1 CASNLQGGYGYTF TGTGCCAGCAACCTACAGGGAGGGTATGGCTACACCTTC
- many TRBJ2-1 TRBV4-1 CASSQGHSPYNEQFF TGCGCCAGCAGCCAAGGACATTCGCCCTACAATGAGCAGTTCTTC
- many TRBJ2-1 TRBV6-1 CASSLHRDNEQFF TGTGCCAGCAGTCTACACAGGGATAATGAGCAGTTCTTC
- many TRBJ2-7 TRBV7-9 CASSAPATFYEQYF TGTGCCAGCAGCGCTCCCGCTACATTCTACGAGCAGTACTTC
- - TRBJ1-2 TRBV7-9 CASSSPMELHYGYTF TGTGCCAGCAGCTCGCCCATGGAGCTGCACTATGGCTACACCTTC
TRBD2 - TRBJ2-1 TRBV15 CATSSRGTSIYNEQFF TGTGCTACCAGCTCAAGGGGGACTAGCATCTACAATGAGCAGTTCTTC
TRBD2 - TRBJ2-5 TRBV7-7 CAISSTSGGYQETQYF TGTGCCATCAGCTCCACTAGCGGGGGATACCAAGAGACCCAGTACTTC
TRBD2 many TRBJ2-3 TRBV27 CASSITSGGITDTQYF TGTGCCAGCAGTATAACTAGCGGGGGGATCACAGATACGCAGTATTTT
TRBD2 many TRBJ2-5 TRBV11-2 CAREVALAGQETQYF TGTGCCAGGGAGGTGGCTCTAGCGGGGCAAGAGACCCAGTACTTC
- many TRBJ2-2 TRBV5-1 CASSLFGGNTGELFF TGCGCCAGCAGCTTGTTTGGGGGTAACACCGGGGAGCTGTTTTTT
- - TRBJ2-6 TRBV27 CASSIDDSESGANVLTF TGTGCCAGCAGTATCGATGACAGCGAGTCTGGGGCCAACGTCCTGACTTTC
TRBD1 many TRBJ2-7 TRBV5-1 CASSLGQGAGSYEQYF TGCGCCAGCAGCTTGGGACAGGGGGCCGGCTCCTACGAGCAGTACTTC
- - TRBJ2-1 TRBV27 CASSLSGTGYNEQFF TGTGCCAGCAGTTTAAGCGGGACAGGCTACAATGAGCAGTTCTTC
- many TRBJ2-3 TRBV7-9 CASSLARGGRDTQYF TGTGCCAGCAGCTTAGCGCGCGGGGGCCGAGATACGCAGTATTTT
- many TRBJ2-4 TRBV7-2 CASSLAVRSMAKNIQYF TGTGCCAGCAGCTTAGCGGTACGGAGTATGGCCAAAAACATTCAGTACTTC
TRBD1 few TRBJ2-7 TRBV3-1 CASSQEDRGTTQYF TGTGCCAGCAGCCAAGAGGACAGGGGGACTACGCAGTACTTC
TRBD1 few TRBJ2-2 TRBV11-2 CASSSWTGRSTGELFF TGTGCCAGCAGCTCCTGGACAGGGAGGAGCACCGGGGAGCTGTTTTTT
- many TRBJ2-1 TRBV15 CATSRTTGYGEQFF TGTGCCACCAGCAGGACAACAGGGTACGGTGAGCAGTTCTTC
- many TRBJ2-6 TRBV5-1 CASSFSGANVLTF TGTGCCAGCAGCTTTAGTGGGGCCAACGTCCTGACTTTC
- - TRBJ2-2 TRBV5-1 CASSFGHTNVAANNGELFF TGCGCCAGCAGCTTCGGACACACAAACGTCGCGGCGAACAACGGGGAGCTGTTTTTT
- many TRBJ2-7 TRBV11-2 CASSQGRGGFYEQYF TGTGCCAGCAGCCAAGGCAGGGGGGGGTTCTACGAGCAGTACTTC
- many TRBJ1-1 TRBV28 CASSLPLLASEAFF TGTGCCAGCAGTCTGCCCCTCTTGGCCAGTGAAGCTTTCTTT
TRBD1 many TRBJ2-3 TRBV28 CASSFFGQVSTDTQYF TGTGCCAGCAGTTTCTTCGGACAGGTTAGCACAGATACGCAGTATTTT
- - TRBJ1-2 TRBV5-1 CASSLGPRENGYTF TGCGCCAGCAGCTTGGGACCAAGGGAAAATGGCTACACCTTC
- medium-sized TRBJ1-2 TRBV20-1 CSARDREDANYGYTF TGCAGTGCTAGAGACCGGGAGGATGCTAACTATGGCTACACCTTC
TRBD2 many TRBJ2-7 TRBV7-9 CASSPRLAGDYEQYF TGTGCCAGCAGCCCCCGACTAGCGGGGGACTACGAGCAGTACTTC
- many TRBJ1-2 TRBV7-9 CASSLDFYGYTF TGTGCCAGCAGCTTAGACTTCTATGGCTACACCTTC
- - TRBJ2-7 TRBV5-4 CASSLDVTNSYEQYF TGTGCCAGCAGCTTGGACGTGACAAACTCCTACGAGCAGTACTTC
- many TRBJ2-7 TRBV5-1 CASSFRTEYEQYF TGCGCCAGCAGCTTCCGGACTGAGTACGAGCAGTACTTC
TRBD1 many TRBJ1-2 TRBV5-1 CASSRTGGEEGYTF TGCGCCAGCAGCCGCACAGGGGGCGAAGAGGGCTACACCTTC
TRBD2 many TRBJ2-1 TRBV5-1 CASSLDPSGGASSSEQFF TGCGCCAGCAGCTTGGACCCTAGCGGGGGGGCTTCGTCATCCGAGCAGTTCTTC
- many TRBJ2-5 TRBV6-1 CASRVGPGTRSETQYF TGTGCCAGCAGAGTAGGACCCGGGACCCGCTCTGAGACCCAGTACTTC
- many TRBJ2-1 TRBV10-3 CAISESWGYEQFF TGTGCCATCAGTGAGTCTTGGGGATATGAGCAGTTCTTC
TRBD2 many TRBJ2-4 TRBV9 CASSPGTSGGRQYF TGTGCCAGCAGCCCTGGGACTAGCGGGGGGCGCCAGTACTTC
TRBD2 many TRBJ2-7 TRBV20-1 CSAREIAGGHYEQYF TGCAGTGCTAGAGAGATAGCGGGGGGCCACTACGAGCAGTACTTC
- - TRBJ1-2 TRBV5-5 CASSLGGFPRPENYGYTF TGTGCCAGCAGCTTGGGGGGGTTCCCGCGGCCAGAAAACTATGGCTACACCTTC
- few TRBJ2-3 TRBV7-9 CASSLYRFGNFTSTDTQYF TGTGCCAGCAGCTTATATAGATTCGGCAACTTTACTAGCACAGATACGCAGTATTTT
TRBD1 many TRBJ2-7 TRBV5-1 CASSLEPGQATYEQYF TGCGCCAGCAGCTTGGAACCGGGACAGGCTACCTACGAGCAGTACTTC
- many TRBJ1-1 TRBV5-1 CASSPGNRLHTEAFF TGCGCCAGCAGCCCGGGGAACAGGTTACACACTGAAGCTTTCTTT
TRBD1 many TRBJ2-7 TRBV28 CASKTGGESYEQYF TGTGCCAGCAAGACAGGGGGAGAATCCTACGAGCAGTACTTC
- many TRBJ1-1 TRBV5-6 CASRGGITSNTEAFF TGTGCCAGCCGGGGGGGTATCACCTCGAACACTGAAGCTTTCTTT
TRBD2 - TRBJ2-7 TRBV20-1 CSARVQWEGDEQYF TGCAGTGCTAGGGTTCAGTGGGAGGGCGACGAGCAGTACTTC
TRBD2 many TRBJ2-7 TRBV20-1 CSAHKRGRPYEQYF TGCAGTGCTCATAAGCGGGGGAGGCCCTACGAGCAGTACTTC
- many TRBJ1-6 TRBV20-1 CSPVGVGAWNSPLHF TGCAGTCCGGTGGGGGTGGGGGCTTGGAATTCACCCCTCCACTTT
TRBD2 many TRBJ2-1 TRBV24-1 CATSDLRAGRGNEQFF TGTGCCACCAGTGATTTGCGGGCAGGGAGGGGCAATGAGCAGTTCTTC
- many TRBJ2-7 TRBV4-1 CATTPLPGDYEQYF TGCGCTACAACCCCGCTCCCGGGCGACTACGAGCAGTACTTC
- many TRBJ2-7 TRBV5-5 CASSLEGNEQYF TGTGCCAGCAGCTTGGAGGGTAACGAGCAGTACTTC
- many TRBJ2-1 TRBV2 CASSESTNNEQFF TGTGCCAGCAGTGAAAGCACAAACAATGAGCAGTTCTTC
TRBD2 many TRBJ2-3 TRBV4-2 CASSPGTSGVSTDTQYF TGTGCCAGCAGCCCCGGGACTAGCGGGGTTAGCACAGATACGCAGTATTTT
TRBD1 few TRBJ1-6 TRBV9 CASSVENNRGSPLHF TGTGCCAGCAGCGTAGAGAATAACAGGGGTTCACCCCTCCACTTT